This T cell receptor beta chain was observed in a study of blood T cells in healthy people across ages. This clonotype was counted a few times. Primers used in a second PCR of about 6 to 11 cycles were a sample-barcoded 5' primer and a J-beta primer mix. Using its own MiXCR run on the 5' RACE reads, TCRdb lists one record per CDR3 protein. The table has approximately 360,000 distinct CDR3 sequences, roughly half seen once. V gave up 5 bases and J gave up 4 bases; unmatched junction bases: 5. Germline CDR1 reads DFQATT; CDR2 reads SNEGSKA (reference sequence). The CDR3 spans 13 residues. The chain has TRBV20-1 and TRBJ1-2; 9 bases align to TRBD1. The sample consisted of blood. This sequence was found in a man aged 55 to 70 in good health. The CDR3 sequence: CSAYRDRAYGYTF. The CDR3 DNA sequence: TGCAGTGCTTACCGGGACAGGGCCTATGGCTACACCTTC.